This T cell receptor (beta chain) comes out of a study of regulatory and conventional T cells in RAG deficiency. Genomic DNA came from blood regulatory T cells gated CD4+ CD25-high CD127-low. The method was immunoSEQ multiplex PCR; TCRdb's version includes in-frame clones alone and lacks a portion of them. The table lists about 19,000 clones, about 91% of them singletons. Separately, the same data were catalogued under a study of regulatory T cells. That source reports: Amplification used 52 TRBV primers and 13 TRBJ primers.

This TCR was sampled from a human donor in good health. Sequenced material: Tregs sorted from blood.

This CDR3 is CASTGYTDTQYF. The CDR3 nucleotides read TGTGCCAGCACGGGTTACACAGATACGCAGTATTTT. The chain employs TRBV2 and TRBJ2-3; D not certain. Germline CDR1 and CDR2: SNHLY and FYNNEI. The CDR3 runs 12 residues. V dropped 7 bases and J dropped 2 bases, with 7 bases sitting between them.